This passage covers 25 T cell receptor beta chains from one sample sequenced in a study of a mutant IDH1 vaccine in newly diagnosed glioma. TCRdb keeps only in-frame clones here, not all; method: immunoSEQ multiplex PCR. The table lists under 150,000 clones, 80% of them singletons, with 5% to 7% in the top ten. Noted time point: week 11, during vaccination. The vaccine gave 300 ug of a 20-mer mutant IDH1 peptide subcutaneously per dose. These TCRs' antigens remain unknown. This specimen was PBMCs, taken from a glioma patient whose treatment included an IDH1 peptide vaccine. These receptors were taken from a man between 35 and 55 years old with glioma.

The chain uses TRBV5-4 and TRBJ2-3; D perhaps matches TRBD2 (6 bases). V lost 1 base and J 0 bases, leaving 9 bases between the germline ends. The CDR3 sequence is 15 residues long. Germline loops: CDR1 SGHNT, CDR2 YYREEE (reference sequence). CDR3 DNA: TGTGCCAGCAGCTTGAGGACTACTAGCACAGATACGCAGTATTTT. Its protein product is CASSLRTTSTDTQYF.

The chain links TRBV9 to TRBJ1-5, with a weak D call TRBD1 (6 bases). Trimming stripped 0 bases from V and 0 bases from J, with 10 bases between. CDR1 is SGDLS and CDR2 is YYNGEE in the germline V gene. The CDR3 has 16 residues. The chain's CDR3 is CASSVENRVSNQPQHF. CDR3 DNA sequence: TGTGCCAGCAGCGTAGAAAACAGGGTTAGCAATCAGCCCCAGCATTTT.

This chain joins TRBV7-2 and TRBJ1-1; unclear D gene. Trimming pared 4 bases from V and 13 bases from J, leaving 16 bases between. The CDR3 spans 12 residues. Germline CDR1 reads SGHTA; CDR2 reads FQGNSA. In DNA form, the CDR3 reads TGTGCCAGCAGCTCCCCTTGGTCAACCTATTTCTTT. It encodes CASSSPWSTYFF.

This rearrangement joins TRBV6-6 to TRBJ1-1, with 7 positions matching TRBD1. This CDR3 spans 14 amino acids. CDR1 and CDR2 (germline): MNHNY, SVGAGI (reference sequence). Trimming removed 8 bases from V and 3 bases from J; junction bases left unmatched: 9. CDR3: CASGERQGDTEAFF. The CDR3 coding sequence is TGTGCCAGCGGCGAAAGACAGGGCGACACTGAAGCTTTCTTT.

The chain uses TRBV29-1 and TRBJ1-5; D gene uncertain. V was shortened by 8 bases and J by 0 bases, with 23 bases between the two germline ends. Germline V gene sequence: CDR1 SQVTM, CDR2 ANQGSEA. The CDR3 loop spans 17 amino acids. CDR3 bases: TGCAGCAAGGTCCCGGCCCTGGGCCTATATAGCAATCAGCCCCAGCATTTT. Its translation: CSKVPALGLYSNQPQHF.

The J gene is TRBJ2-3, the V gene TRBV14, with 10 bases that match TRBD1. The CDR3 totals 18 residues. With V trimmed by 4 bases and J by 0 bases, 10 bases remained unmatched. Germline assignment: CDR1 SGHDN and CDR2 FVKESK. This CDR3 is CASSLPGTGASSTDTQYF. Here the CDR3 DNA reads TGTGCCAGCAGCCTTCCCGGGACAGGGGCCTCTAGCACAGATACGCAGTATTTT.

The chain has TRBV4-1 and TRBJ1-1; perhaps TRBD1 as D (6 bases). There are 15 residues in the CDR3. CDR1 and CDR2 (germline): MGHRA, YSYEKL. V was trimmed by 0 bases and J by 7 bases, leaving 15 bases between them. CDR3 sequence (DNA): TGCGCCAGCAGCCAAGATTTGGGGGGGCGTAATGAAGCTTTCTTT. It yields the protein CASSQDLGGRNEAFF.

Here the CDR3 reads CASSLATVAEGYTF. The CDR3 DNA follows: TGTGCCAGCAGCTTAGCCACTGTGGCGGAGGGCTACACCTTC. The V gene is TRBV7-2, the J gene TRBJ1-2; unclear D gene. The CDR3 contains 14 residues. V was clipped by 0 bases and J by 8 bases, with 13 bases between them. Germline V gene sequence: CDR1 SGHTA, CDR2 FQGNSA. Drawing the rest from reference TRBV7-2 and TRBJ1-2, the complete variable domain is GAGVSQSPSNKVTEKGKDVELRCDPISGHTALYWYRQSLGQGLEFLIYFQGNSAPDKSGLPSDRFSAERTGGSVSTLTIQRTQQEDSAVYLCASSLATVAEGYTFGSGTRLTVV.

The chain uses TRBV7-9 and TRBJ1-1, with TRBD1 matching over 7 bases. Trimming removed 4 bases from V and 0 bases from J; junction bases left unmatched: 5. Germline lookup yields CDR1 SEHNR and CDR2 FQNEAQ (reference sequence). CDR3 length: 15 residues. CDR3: CASSSGQQMNTEAFF. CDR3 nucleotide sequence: TGTGCCAGCAGCTCGGGACAGCAAATGAACACTGAAGCTTTCTTT.

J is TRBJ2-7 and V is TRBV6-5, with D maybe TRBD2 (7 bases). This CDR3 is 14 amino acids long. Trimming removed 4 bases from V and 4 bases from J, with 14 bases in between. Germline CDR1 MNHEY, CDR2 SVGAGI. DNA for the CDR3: TGTGCCAGCAGTTTCACGGGGGGCGCGTACGAGCAGTACTTC. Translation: CASSFTGGAYEQYF.

The CDR3 spells CASSYRLAGDGEQYF. Here the CDR3 DNA reads TGTGCCAGCAGCTATAGACTAGCGGGAGACGGCGAGCAGTACTTC. The chain combines TRBV7-6 with TRBJ2-7, with 12 bases aligning to TRBD2. Germline values: CDR1 SGHVS, CDR2 FNYEAQ. Losses at the gene ends were 4 bases for V and 6 bases for J; bases not matched to a gene: 7. The CDR3 covers 15 residues.

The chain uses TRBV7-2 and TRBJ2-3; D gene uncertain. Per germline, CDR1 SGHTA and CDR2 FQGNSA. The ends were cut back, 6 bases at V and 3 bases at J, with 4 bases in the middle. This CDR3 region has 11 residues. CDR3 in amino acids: CASRGTDTQYF. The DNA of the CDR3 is TGTGCCAGCAGGGGTACAGATACGCAGTATTTT.

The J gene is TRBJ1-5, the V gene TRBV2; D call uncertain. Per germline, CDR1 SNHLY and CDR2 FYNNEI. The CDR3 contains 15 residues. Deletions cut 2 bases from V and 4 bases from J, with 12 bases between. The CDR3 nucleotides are TGTGCCAGCAGTGAAACTCAAGGACCAAATCAGCCCCAGCATTTT. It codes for CASSETQGPNQPQHF.

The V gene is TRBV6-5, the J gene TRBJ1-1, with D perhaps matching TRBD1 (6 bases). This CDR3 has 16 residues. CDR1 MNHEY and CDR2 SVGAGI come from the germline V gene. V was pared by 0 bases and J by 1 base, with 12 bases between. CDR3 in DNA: TGTGCCAGCAGTTACTCCCTAGGGGGGGGGAACACTGAAGCTTTCTTT. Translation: CASSYSLGGGNTEAFF.

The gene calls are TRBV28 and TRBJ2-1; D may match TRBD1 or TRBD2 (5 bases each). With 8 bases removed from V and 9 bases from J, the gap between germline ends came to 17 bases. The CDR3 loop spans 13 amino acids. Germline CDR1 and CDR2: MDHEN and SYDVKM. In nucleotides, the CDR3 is TGTGCCAGCGGGGCTACTATTGGGGGTGAGCAGTTCTTC. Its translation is CASGATIGGEQFF.

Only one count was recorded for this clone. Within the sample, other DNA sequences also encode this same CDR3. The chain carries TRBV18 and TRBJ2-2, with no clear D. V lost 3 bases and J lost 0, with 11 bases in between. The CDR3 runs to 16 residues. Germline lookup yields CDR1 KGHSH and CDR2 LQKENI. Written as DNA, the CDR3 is TGTGCCAGCTCACCCCCCGGTGGGACGAACACCGGGGAGCTGTTTTTT. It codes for CASSPPGGTNTGELFF.

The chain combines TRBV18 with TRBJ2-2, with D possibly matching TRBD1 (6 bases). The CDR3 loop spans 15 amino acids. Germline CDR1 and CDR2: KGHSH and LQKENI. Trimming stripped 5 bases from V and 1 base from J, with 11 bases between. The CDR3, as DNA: TGTGCCAGCTCAACTACGACAGGGAACACCGGGGAGCTGTTTTTT. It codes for CASSTTTGNTGELFF.

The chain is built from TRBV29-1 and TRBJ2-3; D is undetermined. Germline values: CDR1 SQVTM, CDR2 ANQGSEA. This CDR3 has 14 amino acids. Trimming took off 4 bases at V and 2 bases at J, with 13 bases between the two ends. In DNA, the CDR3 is TGCAGCGTTGCCCCGGACGGATACACAGATACGCAGTATTTT. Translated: CSVAPDGYTDTQYF.

The CDR3 spells CASSYSRGPNQPQHF. The CDR3 DNA reads TGTGCCAGCAGTTACTCGAGGGGGCCTAATCAGCCCCAGCATTTT. The chain employs TRBV6-6 and TRBJ1-5; 7 bases are shared with TRBD1. The CDR3 loop spans 15 amino acids. The V gene's germline CDR1 is MNHNY and CDR2 SVGAGI (reference sequence). J lost 4 bases, V lost 0 bases, and 3 bases had no gene match.

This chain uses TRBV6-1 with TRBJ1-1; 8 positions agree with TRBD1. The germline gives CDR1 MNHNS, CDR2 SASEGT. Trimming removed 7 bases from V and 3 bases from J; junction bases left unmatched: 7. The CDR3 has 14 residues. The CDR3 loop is CASTRGQEYTEAFF. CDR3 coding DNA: TGTGCCAGCACCCGGGGACAGGAGTACACTGAAGCTTTCTTT.

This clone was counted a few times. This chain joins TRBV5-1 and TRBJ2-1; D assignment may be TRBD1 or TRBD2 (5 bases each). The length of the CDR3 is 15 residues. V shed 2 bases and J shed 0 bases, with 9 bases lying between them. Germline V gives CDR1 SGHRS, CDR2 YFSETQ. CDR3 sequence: CASSFGGPSYNEQFF. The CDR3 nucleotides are TGCGCCAGCAGCTTTGGGGGTCCCTCCTACAATGAGCAGTTCTTC. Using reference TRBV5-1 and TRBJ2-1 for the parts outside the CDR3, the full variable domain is KAGVTQTPRYLIKTRGQQVTLSCSPISGHRSVSWYQQTPGQGLQFLFEYFSETQRNKGNFPGRFSGRQFSNSRSEMNVSTLELGDSALYLCASSFGGPSYNEQFFGPGTRLTVL.

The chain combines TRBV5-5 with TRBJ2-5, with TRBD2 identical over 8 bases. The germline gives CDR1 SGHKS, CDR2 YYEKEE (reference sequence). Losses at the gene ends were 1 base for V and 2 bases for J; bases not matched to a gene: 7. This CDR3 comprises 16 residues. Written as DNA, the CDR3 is TGTGCCAGCAGCTTGATGGCGGGAGGACCTCAAGAGACCCAGTACTTC. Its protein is CASSLMAGGPQETQYF.

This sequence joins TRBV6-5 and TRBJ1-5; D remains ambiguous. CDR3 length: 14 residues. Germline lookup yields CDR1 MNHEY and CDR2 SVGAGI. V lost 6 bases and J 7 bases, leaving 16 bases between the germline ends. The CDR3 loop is CASRKDGSRQPQHF. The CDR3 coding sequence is TGTGCCAGCAGAAAGGACGGCTCGCGACAGCCCCAGCATTTT.

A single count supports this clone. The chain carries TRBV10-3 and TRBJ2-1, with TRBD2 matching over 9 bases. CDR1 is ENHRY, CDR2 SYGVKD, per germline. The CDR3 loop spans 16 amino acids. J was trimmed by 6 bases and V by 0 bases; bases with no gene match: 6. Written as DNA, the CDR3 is TGTGCCATCAGTGAGTCTGGCGGGAGGGCCCCCAATGAGCAGTTCTTC. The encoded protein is CAISESGGRAPNEQFF.

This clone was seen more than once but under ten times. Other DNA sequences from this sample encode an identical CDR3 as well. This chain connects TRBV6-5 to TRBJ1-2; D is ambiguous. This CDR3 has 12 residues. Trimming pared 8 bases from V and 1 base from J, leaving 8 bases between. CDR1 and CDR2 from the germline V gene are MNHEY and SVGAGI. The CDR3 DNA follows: TGTGCCAGCGGGTCGGGTAACTATGGCTACACCTTC. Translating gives CASGSGNYGYTF.